One and the same sample provided the 31 T cell receptor beta chains below, sequenced in a study of early T cells in non-severe SARS-CoV-2 infection. One entry per CDR3 protein, called by TCRdb with MiXCR from the 5' RACE reads. The table shows 75,000 to 80,000 distinct CDR3 sequences, with 15% to 17% occurring only once. Source material: whole blood. The receptor source for this set is an adult who was a healthcare worker with PCR-confirmed SARS-CoV-2 infection or an uninfected control (not recorded which).

This clonotype was detected a few times. The rearrangement uses TRBV27 and TRBJ2-7, with D maybe TRBD1 (5 bases). Per germline, CDR1 MNHEY and CDR2 SMNVEV (reference sequence). V was shortened by 5 bases and J by 1 base, with 12 bases between the two germline ends. The CDR3 contains 14 residues. Here the CDR3 reads CASSLGHMSYEQYF. The CDR3 DNA reads TGTGCCAGCAGTCTGGGGCATATGTCCTACGAGCAGTACTTC.

Many counts were recorded for this clonotype. The chain combines TRBV30 with TRBJ2-5; D may be TRBD1 (6 bases). CDR1 and CDR2 (germline): GTSNPN, SVGIG (reference sequence). CDR3 length: 14 residues. V lost 0 bases, J lost 4 bases, and 12 bases lay in between. The CDR3 DNA is TGTGCCTGGAGTGTTTCTGGGGGCGGAGAGACCCAGTACTTC. Protein product: CAWSVSGGGETQYF. Full variable domain (outside the CDR3, taken from reference TRBV30 and TRBJ2-5): SQTIHQWPATLVQPVGSPLSLECTVEGTSNPNLYWYRQAAGRGLQLLFYSVGIGQISSEVPQNLSASRPQDRQFILSSKKLLLSDSGFYLCAWSVSGGGETQYFGPGTRLLVL.

The rearrangement links TRBV4-3 to TRBJ2-2; 7 bases are a match to TRBD2. J lost 4 bases, V lost 0 bases, and 8 bases had no gene match. The germline V gene encodes CDR1 LGHNA and CDR2 YSLEER. This CDR3 has 17 residues. The CDR3 loop is CASSQERAGVGTGELFF. The DNA of the CDR3 is TGCGCCAGCAGCCAAGAGAGGGCGGGAGTGGGCACCGGGGAGCTGTTTTTT.

This clonotype was picked up a small number of times. The CDR3 protein is CASRMGREDEQFF. CDR3 coding DNA: TGTGCCAGCAGGATGGGGCGCGAAGATGAGCAGTTCTTC. The chain joins TRBV2 to TRBJ2-1, with a weak D call TRBD1 (5 bases). Deletions cut 6 bases from V and 8 bases from J, with 14 bases between. This CDR3 contains 13 residues. Per germline, CDR1 SNHLY and CDR2 FYNNEI.

In this sample, this clonotype turned up a few times. The V gene is TRBV2, the J gene TRBJ1-2; D is unclear. The V gene's germline CDR1 is SNHLY and CDR2 FYNNEI. The length of the CDR3 is 15 residues. V gave up 1 base and J gave up 4 bases, with 13 bases separating them. This CDR3 reads CASSEGKGWSYGYTF. As DNA, the CDR3 is TGTGCCAGCAGTGAAGGGAAGGGATGGAGCTATGGCTACACCTTC.

Of note for this clonotype: At one end the junction does not follow the germline gene, possibly because of a read error. The chain employs TRBV18 and TRBJ1-3; D is unresolved. CDR1 and CDR2 from the germline V gene are KGHSH and LQKENI. The CDR3 sequence is 15 residues long. CDR3 region: CASSSNAVSENTIYF. CDR3 sequence (DNA): TGTGCCAGCTCATCAAACGCAGTTTCTGAAAACACCATATATTTT.

This rearrangement joins TRBV5-1 to TRBJ2-7; tentatively, D is TRBD2 (5 bases). Deletions cut 4 bases from V and 2 bases from J, with 13 bases between. CDR1 and CDR2 from the germline V gene are SGHRS and YFSETQ. This CDR3 spans 14 amino acids. The CDR3 bases are TGCGCCAGCAGCCCCGGGGTCAGTACCTACGAGCAGTACTTC. This gives the protein CASSPGVSTYEQYF. Combining the CDR3 with reference TRBV5-1 and TRBJ2-7 gives the whole variable domain KAGVTQTPRYLIKTRGQQVTLSCSPISGHRSVSWYQQTPGQGLQFLFEYFSETQRNKGNFPGRFSGRQFSNSRSEMNVSTLELGDSALYLCASSPGVSTYEQYFGPGTRLTVT.

This clonotype came up a few times. V usage is TRBV27 and J usage is TRBJ1-6; unclear D gene. The germline gives CDR1 MNHEY, CDR2 SMNVEV (reference sequence). The CDR3 is 14 amino acids. Deletions cut 2 bases from V and 3 bases from J, with 5 bases between. CDR3 bases: TGTGCCAGCAGTTTAGAGAGCTATAATTCACCCCTCCACTTT. This sequence encodes CASSLESYNSPLHF.

V is TRBV20-1 and J is TRBJ2-1; 7 positions agree with TRBD2. Germline trimming cut 5 bases from V and 4 bases from J; bases unmatched to any gene: 2. This CDR3 is built from 12 residues. The germline V gene encodes CDR1 DFQATT and CDR2 SNEGSKA (reference sequence). The CDR3 DNA reads TGCAGTGCTGGCGGGAGTTACAATGAGCAGTTCTTC. Amino acid sequence: CSAGGSYNEQFF.

V gene TRBV5-4 combines with J gene TRBJ1-5, with D uncertain. V dropped 3 bases and J dropped 7 bases, with 14 bases sitting between them. Per the germline V gene, CDR1 is SGHNT and CDR2 is YYREEE (reference sequence). The CDR3 is 14 residues long. CDR3 in amino acids: CASSYGRIRQPQHF. The CDR3 region has the DNA TGTGCCAGCAGCTATGGACGGATAAGACAGCCCCAGCATTTT.

This clonotype was observed a handful of times. The genes are TRBV20-1 and TRBJ2-2; a weak D match, TRBD2 (6 bases). The CDR3 contains 15 residues. Germline CDR1 and CDR2: DFQATT and SNEGSKA (reference sequence). V was cut by 1 base and J by 0 bases, with 9 bases left in between. The CDR3 is CSARGERANTGELFF. CDR3 DNA: TGCAGTGCTAGAGGGGAGCGGGCGAACACCGGGGAGCTGTTTTTT.

The chain links TRBV2 to TRBJ1-2; possible D gene TRBD1, 5 bases. CDR1 is SNHLY, CDR2 FYNNEI, per germline. The V gene lost 7 bases and the J gene lost 8 bases, with 14 bases spanning the gap. The CDR3 has 12 residues. The CDR3 DNA sequence: TGTGCCAGCACCCAGAGGGGTGGCGGCTACACCTTC. Translating gives CASTQRGGGYTF.

This clonotype was detected a few times. The chain uses TRBV5-1 and TRBJ2-3; perhaps D is TRBD1 or TRBD2 (6 bases each). Trimming took 4 bases from V and 4 from J, leaving 10 bases between them. Per the germline V gene, CDR1 is SGHRS and CDR2 is YFSETQ. The CDR3 sequence is 13 residues long. In DNA, the CDR3 is TGCGCCAGCAGCATGGGGGGCGCAGATACGCAGTATTTT. Its translation is CASSMGGADTQYF.

This clonotype occurred many times. The rearrangement joins TRBV19 to TRBJ2-7, with 7 positions matching TRBD2. Germline values: CDR1 LNHDA, CDR2 SQIVND (reference sequence). CDR3 length: 17 residues. V gave up 7 bases and J gave up 2 bases; unmatched junction bases: 17. The DNA for the CDR3 is TGTGCCAGTACCTTGAGAGCGGGGTCCGGGCGCGCCTACGAGCAGTACTTC. Protein: CASTLRAGSGRAYEQYF.

This clonotype has just a few counts. The gene calls are TRBV7-8 and TRBJ2-3; 12 bases agree with TRBD2. The germline CDR1 and CDR2 sequences are SGHVS and FQNEAQ. V lost 2 bases to trimming and J lost 6 bases; unmatched junction nucleotides: 3. The CDR3 spans 15 residues. CDR3 amino acids: CASSLPGLAGDTQYF. CDR3 bases: TGTGCCAGCAGCTTACCGGGACTAGCGGGTGATACGCAGTATTTT.

This clonotype was counted between two and nine times. CDR3 protein: CASSVGLVYDNEQFF. Written as DNA, the CDR3 is TGTGCCAGCAGCGTCGGACTAGTGTATGACAATGAGCAGTTCTTC. The chain combines TRBV9 with TRBJ2-1, with 7 bases that match TRBD2. Trimming removed 2 bases from V and 5 bases from J; junction bases left unmatched: 7. This CDR3 has 15 amino acids. Germline V gives CDR1 SGDLS, CDR2 YYNGEE.

The chain couples TRBV20-1 to TRBJ2-2; D is unclear. This CDR3 contains 14 residues. Between the trimmed V and J ends, which lost 4 bases and 3 bases, there was a span of 12 bases. The germline V gene encodes CDR1 DFQATT and CDR2 SNEGSKA (reference sequence). This chain's CDR3 is CSAITGPDTGELFF. The CDR3 coding sequence is TGCAGTGCTATTACGGGTCCCGACACCGGGGAGCTGTTTTTT.

The rearrangement uses TRBV19 and TRBJ1-5; D call uncertain. Germline V gives CDR1 LNHDA, CDR2 SQIVND (reference sequence). This CDR3 is 13 amino acids long. Trimming left V 6 bases short and J 4 bases short, with 10 bases between. CDR3: CASSPGRNQPQHF. The CDR3 region has the DNA TGTGCCAGTAGCCCTGGCCGAAATCAGCCCCAGCATTTT.

This clonotype was found a few times. The V and J genes are TRBV10-2 and TRBJ2-7; 7 bases line up with TRBD1. The V gene's germline CDR1 is WSHSY and CDR2 SAAADI. The J segment lost 1 base and the V segment lost 6 bases, leaving 18 bases of the junction unmatched. There are 18 residues in the CDR3. CDR3 region: CASSAPLLGTAYSYEQYF. CDR3 coding DNA: TGCGCCAGCAGCGCCCCCCTTCTGGGGACAGCCTATTCCTACGAGCAGTACTTC.

This chain connects TRBV6-6 to TRBJ1-1; D gene ambiguous. The CDR3 covers 15 residues. The V and J ends lost 0 bases and 3 bases respectively, with 11 bases between them. The germline V gene encodes CDR1 MNHNY and CDR2 SVGAGI (reference sequence). The DNA of the CDR3 is TGTGCCAGCAGTTACTCGACTGGGGAGGACACTGAAGCTTTCTTT. As protein: CASSYSTGEDTEAFF.

The V and J genes are TRBV6-1 and TRBJ1-2; the match to TRBD1 covers 9 bases. The CDR3 length is 16 residues. The V gene's germline CDR1 is MNHNS and CDR2 SASEGT. J lost 2 bases, V lost 7 bases, and 11 bases had no gene match. CDR3 DNA: TGTGCCAGCATTGGAAGCCCGGGACAGGGCAACTATGGCTACACCTTC. Residues: CASIGSPGQGNYGYTF.

This clonotype was counted only a few times. The rearrangement uses TRBV10-3 and TRBJ1-1; TRBD1 might be the D (6 bases). CDR1 and CDR2 from the germline V gene are ENHRY and SYGVKD. Trimming removed 2 bases at V and 4 bases at J, with 11 bases between. There are 14 residues in the CDR3. The CDR3 coding sequence is TGTGCCATCAGTGAGGCTGGGGGCCGCACTGAAGCTTTCTTT. It codes for CAISEAGGRTEAFF.

The J gene is TRBJ2-5, the V gene TRBV14; 8 bases align to TRBD1. The CDR3 sequence is 15 residues long. The junction had 10 bases not matched to a gene; V was cut back by 5 bases and J by 5 bases. The germline gives CDR1 SGHDN, CDR2 FVKESK. The CDR3 loop is CASSEHRGALETQYF. The DNA for the CDR3 is TGTGCCAGCAGCGAACACAGGGGGGCGTTGGAGACCCAGTACTTC.

The CDR3 sequence: CASSPLSILAGVVEQFF. CDR3 coding DNA: TGTGCCAGCTCACCACTAAGTATTCTAGCGGGGGTGGTGGAGCAGTTCTTC. The chain combines TRBV18 with TRBJ2-1, with 10 positions matching TRBD2. CDR3 length: 17 residues. CDR1 and CDR2 from the germline V gene are KGHSH and LQKENI. With V trimmed by 1 base and J by 10 bases, 13 bases remained unmatched.

Only a few counts were recorded for this clonotype. This chain uses TRBV12-3 or TRBV12-4 with TRBJ2-5, with D perhaps given as TRBD1 or TRBD2 (6 bases each). This CDR3 has 17 residues. Trimming left V 4 bases short and J 1 base short, with 19 bases between. Written as DNA, the CDR3 is TGTGCCAGCAGTTCATGGGGCCTGAAGGGGGGCCAAGAGACCCAGTACTTC. Translated: CASSSWGLKGGQETQYF.

The chain has TRBV6-5 and TRBJ2-6; 7 nucleotides line up with TRBD1. The CDR3 totals 18 residues. Losses at the gene ends were 5 bases for V and 0 bases for J; bases not matched to a gene: 10. The germline V gene has CDR1 MNHEY and CDR2 SVGAGI. CDR3 protein: CASSRTGTASSGANVLTF. CDR3 sequence (DNA): TGTGCCAGCAGTCGTACCGGGACAGCTTCCTCTGGGGCCAACGTCCTGACTTTC.

The J gene is TRBJ1-6, the V gene TRBV7-2; D may be TRBD1 (5 bases). This CDR3 is built from 15 residues. The V end was cut by 2 bases, the J end by 7 bases, with 12 bases between. Germline assignment: CDR1 SGHTA and CDR2 FQGNSA. CDR3 sequence (DNA): TGTGCCAGCAGCTTACAGGGCGGGGGAAATTCACCCCTCCACTTT. Protein product: CASSLQGGGNSPLHF.

The chain joins TRBV7-9 to TRBJ1-1; D is undetermined. V was cut by 0 bases and J by 6 bases, with 11 bases left in between. The CDR3 consists of 14 residues. The germline CDR1 and CDR2 sequences are SEHNR and FQNEAQ (reference sequence). This CDR3 is CASSLAREVAEAFF. CDR3 bases: TGTGCCAGCAGCTTAGCACGGGAGGTTGCTGAAGCTTTCTTT.

This clonotype has more than one count but fewer than ten. The gene calls are TRBV6-1 and TRBJ2-5; tentatively, D is TRBD2 (5 bases). CDR1 is MNHNS, CDR2 SASEGT, per germline. This CDR3 is built from 16 residues. Trimming took off 6 bases at V and 9 bases at J, with 26 bases between the two ends. The CDR3 region is CASSEGAPLLRGAQYF. In DNA, the CDR3 is TGTGCCAGCAGCGAGGGAGCTCCTCTATTAAGAGGAGCCCAGTACTTC.

The genes are TRBV9 and TRBJ1-4, with 7 bases lining up with TRBD1. The CDR3 loop spans 15 amino acids. After removal of 4 bases from V and 3 bases from J, the junction contained 6 bases not matched to a gene. CDR1 is SGDLS, CDR2 YYNGEE, per germline. The CDR3 loop is CASSLRDRPNEKLFF. CDR3 coding DNA: TGTGCCAGCAGCCTCCGGGACAGACCTAATGAAAAACTGTTTTTT.

This clonotype came up a few times. The chain has TRBV20-1 and TRBJ2-3; D could derive from TRBD1 or TRBD2 (5 bases each). The CDR3 runs 14 residues. V lost 1 base, J lost 1 base, and 9 bases lay in between. Germline lookup yields CDR1 DFQATT and CDR2 SNEGSKA (reference sequence). CDR3: CSARASGRTDTQYF. Written as DNA, the CDR3 is TGCAGTGCTAGAGCCTCGGGGCGCACAGATACGCAGTATTTT.